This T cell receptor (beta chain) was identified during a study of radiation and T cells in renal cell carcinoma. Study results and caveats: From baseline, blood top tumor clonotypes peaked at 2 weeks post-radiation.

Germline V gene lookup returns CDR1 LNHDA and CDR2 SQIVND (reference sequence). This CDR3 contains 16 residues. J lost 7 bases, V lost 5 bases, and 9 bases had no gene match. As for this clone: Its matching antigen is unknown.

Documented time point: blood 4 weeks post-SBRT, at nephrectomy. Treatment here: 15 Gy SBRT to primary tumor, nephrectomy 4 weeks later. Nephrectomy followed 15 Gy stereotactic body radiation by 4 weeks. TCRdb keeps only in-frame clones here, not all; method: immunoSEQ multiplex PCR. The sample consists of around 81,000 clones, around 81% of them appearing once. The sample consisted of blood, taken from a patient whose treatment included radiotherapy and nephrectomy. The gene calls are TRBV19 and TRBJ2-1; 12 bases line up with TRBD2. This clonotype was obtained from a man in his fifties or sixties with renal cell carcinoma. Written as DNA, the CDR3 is TGTGCCAGTAGTCCCAGCCTAGCGGGGGGGCGGAATGAGCAGTTCTTC. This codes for CASSPSLAGGRNEQFF. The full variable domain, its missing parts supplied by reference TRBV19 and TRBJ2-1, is DGGITQSPKYLFRKEGQNVTLSCEQNLNHDAMYWYRQDPGQGLRLIYYSQIVNDFQKGDIAEGYSVSREKKESFPLTVTSAQKNPTAFYLCASSPSLAGGRNEQFFGPGTRLTVL.